This T cell receptor (beta chain) emerged from a study of cytomegalovirus exposure and HLA in healthy donors. General study points: Productive status was seen about 87% or about 30% of the time for most TCR beta V segments in an earlier analysis. The authors listed approximately 160 TCR beta chains as cytomegalovirus-associated. In vitro, three CMV-associated chains proved specific for CMV antigens.

Germline CDR1 reads SGDLS; CDR2 reads YYNGEE. Deletions cut 1 base from V and 2 bases from J, with 13 bases between. CDR3 length: 17 amino acids. The PCR made use of 60 Vbeta and 13 Jbeta primers. Here immunoSEQ multiplex PCR was the method, and the copy in TCRdb shows in-frame clones only, minus some. The listing contains about 140,000 clones. To note about this clone: The antigen remains unidentified.

The rearrangement links TRBV9 to TRBJ2-6, with D perhaps TRBD1 (5 bases). Sample: PBMCs. The sequence came from a woman aged 18-29 years in good health and CMV-seronegative. Written as DNA, the CDR3 is TGTGCCAGCAGCGTAATACCAAGGGGCGCTGGGGCCAACGTCCTGACTTTC. Residues: CASSVIPRGAGANVLTF.